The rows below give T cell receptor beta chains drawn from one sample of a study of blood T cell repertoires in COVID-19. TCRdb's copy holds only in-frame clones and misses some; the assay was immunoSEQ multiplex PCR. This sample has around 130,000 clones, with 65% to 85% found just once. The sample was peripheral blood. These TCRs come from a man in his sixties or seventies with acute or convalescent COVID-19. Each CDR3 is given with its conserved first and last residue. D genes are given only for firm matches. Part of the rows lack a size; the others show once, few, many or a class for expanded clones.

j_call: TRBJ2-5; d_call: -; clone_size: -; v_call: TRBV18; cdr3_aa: CASSPPKETYQETQYF; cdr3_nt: TGTGCCAGCTCACCACCAAAGGAGACGTACCAAGAGACCCAGTACTTC
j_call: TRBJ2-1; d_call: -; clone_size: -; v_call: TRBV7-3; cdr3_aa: CASGSLLNEQFF; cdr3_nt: TGTGCCAGCGGTAGTCTCCTCAATGAGCAGTTCTTC
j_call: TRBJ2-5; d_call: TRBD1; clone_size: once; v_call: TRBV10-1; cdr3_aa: CASSEKAIGQGRVLETQYF; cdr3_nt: TGCGCCAGCAGTGAGAAGGCCATCGGACAGGGCAGAGTTTTAGAGACCCAGTACTTC
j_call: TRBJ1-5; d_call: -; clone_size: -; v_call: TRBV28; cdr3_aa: CASSLFPGDNQPQHF; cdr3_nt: TGTGCCAGCAGTTTATTCCCAGGGGACAATCAGCCCCAGCATTTT
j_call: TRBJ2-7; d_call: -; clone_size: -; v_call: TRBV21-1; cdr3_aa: CASSTRLASYEQYF; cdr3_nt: TGTGCCAGCAGCACCCGCCTGGCCTCCTACGAGCAGTACTTC
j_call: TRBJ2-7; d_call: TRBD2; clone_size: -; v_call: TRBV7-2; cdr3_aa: CASSEIAGGSYEQYF; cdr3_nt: TGTGCCAGCAGCGAAATAGCGGGGGGATCCTACGAGCAGTACTTC
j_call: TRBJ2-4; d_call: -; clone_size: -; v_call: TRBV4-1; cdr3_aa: CASSQGLVPGRRIIAKNIQYF; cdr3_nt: TGCGCCAGCAGCCAAGGCCTTGTACCGGGCCGGAGGATTATAGCCAAAAACATTCAGTACTTC
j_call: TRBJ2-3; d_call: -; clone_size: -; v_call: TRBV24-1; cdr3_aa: CATSDPGRGSGTDTQYF; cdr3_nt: TGTGCCACCAGTGACCCCGGTAGAGGCAGCGGCACAGATACGCAGTATTTT
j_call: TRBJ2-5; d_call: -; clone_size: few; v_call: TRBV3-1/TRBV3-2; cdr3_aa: CASSPHRVLQETQYF; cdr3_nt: TGTGCCAGCAGCCCCCACCGGGTGCTCCAAGAGACCCAGTACTTC
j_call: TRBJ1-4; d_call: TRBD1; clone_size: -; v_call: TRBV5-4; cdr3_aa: CASSLEGAANEKLFF; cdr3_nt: TGTGCCAGCAGCTTGGAGGGGGCAGCTAATGAAAAACTGTTTTTT
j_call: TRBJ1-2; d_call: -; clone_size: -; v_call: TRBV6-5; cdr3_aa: CASRAGMGGYTF; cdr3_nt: TGTGCCAGCCGGGCAGGGATGGGAGGCTACACCTTC
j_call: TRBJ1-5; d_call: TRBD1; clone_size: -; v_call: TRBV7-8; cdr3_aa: CASSLGEGPGGLQPQHF; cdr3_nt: TGTGCCAGCAGCTTAGGCGAGGGCCCAGGGGGCCTTCAGCCCCAGCATTTT
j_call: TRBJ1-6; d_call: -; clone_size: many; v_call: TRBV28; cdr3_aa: CASDRTNSPLHF; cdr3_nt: TGTGCCAGCGACAGGACGAATTCACCCCTCCACTTT
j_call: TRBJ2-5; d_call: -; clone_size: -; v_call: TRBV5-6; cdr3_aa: CASSAVSQETQYF; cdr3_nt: TGTGCCAGCAGCGCAGTTTCACAAGAGACCCAGTACTTC
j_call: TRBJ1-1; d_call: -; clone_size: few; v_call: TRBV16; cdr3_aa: CASSPQGNEAFF; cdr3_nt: TGTGCCAGCAGCCCGCAGGGGAATGAAGCTTTCTTT
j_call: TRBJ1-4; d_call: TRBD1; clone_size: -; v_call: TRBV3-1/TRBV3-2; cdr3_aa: CASSQEGGDRGKLFF; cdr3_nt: TGTGCCAGCAGCCAAGAAGGAGGGGACAGGGGTAAACTGTTTTTT
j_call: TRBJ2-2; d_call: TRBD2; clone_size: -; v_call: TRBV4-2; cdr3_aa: CASSPRAGGTGELFF; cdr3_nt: TGTGCCAGCAGCCCGCGTGCGGGGGGGACCGGGGAGCTGTTTTTT
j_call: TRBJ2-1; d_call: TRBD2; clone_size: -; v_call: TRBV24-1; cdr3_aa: CATSESGTSLSGEQFF; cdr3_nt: TGTGCCACCAGTGAGTCCGGGACTAGCCTTTCTGGTGAGCAGTTCTTC
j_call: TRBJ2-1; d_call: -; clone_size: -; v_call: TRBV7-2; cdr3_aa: CASSLETPYNEQFF; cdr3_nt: TGTGCCAGCAGCTTAGAGACACCCTACAATGAGCAGTTCTTC
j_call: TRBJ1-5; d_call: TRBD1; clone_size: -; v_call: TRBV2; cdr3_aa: CASSGDRVGNQPQHF; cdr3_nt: TGTGCCAGCAGTGGCGACAGGGTTGGGAATCAGCCCCAGCATTTT
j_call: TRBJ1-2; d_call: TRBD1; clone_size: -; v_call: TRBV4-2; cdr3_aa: CASSHEGGGGFESSGYTF; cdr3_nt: TGTGCCAGCAGCCACGAAGGGGGCGGCGGTTTTGAAAGTAGCGGCTACACCTTC
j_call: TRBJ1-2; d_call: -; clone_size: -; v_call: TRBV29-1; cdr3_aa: CSVARDVYGYTF; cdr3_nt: TGCAGCGTAGCTCGGGATGTCTATGGCTACACCTTC
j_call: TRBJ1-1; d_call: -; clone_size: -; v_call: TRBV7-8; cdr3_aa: CASSFGRVNTEAFF; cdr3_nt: TGTGCCAGCAGCTTCGGGAGGGTGAACACTGAAGCTTTCTTT
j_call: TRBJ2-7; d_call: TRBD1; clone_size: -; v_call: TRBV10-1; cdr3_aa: CASSEGQGAYEQYF; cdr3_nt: TGCGCCAGCAGTGAAGGACAGGGCGCCTACGAGCAGTACTTC
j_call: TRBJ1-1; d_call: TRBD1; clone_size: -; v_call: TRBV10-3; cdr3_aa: CAIRTGDVRRTEAFF; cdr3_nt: TGTGCCATCAGAACAGGGGACGTACGGCGCACTGAAGCTTTCTTT
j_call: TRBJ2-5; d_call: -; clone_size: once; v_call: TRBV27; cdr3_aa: CASSRAGTIGIRATQYF; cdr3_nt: TGTGCCAGCAGTCGCGCCGGGACAATCGGTATCAGGGCCACCCAGTACTTC
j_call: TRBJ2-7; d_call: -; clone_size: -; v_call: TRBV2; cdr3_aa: CASKGNRDDYEQYF; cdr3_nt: TGTGCCAGCAAAGGGAACAGGGACGACTACGAGCAGTACTTC
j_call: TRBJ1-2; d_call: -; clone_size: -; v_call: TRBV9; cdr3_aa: CASSVGAGGGGYTF; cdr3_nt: TGTGCCAGCAGCGTAGGCGCAGGCGGCGGGGGCTACACCTTC
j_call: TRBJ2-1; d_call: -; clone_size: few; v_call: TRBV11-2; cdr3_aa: CASASDRNEQFF; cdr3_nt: TGTGCCAGCGCCTCAGACAGGAATGAGCAGTTCTTC
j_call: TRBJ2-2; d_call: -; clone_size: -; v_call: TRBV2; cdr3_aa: CASREAGNTGELFF; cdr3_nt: TGTGCCAGCAGGGAGGCCGGCAACACCGGGGAGCTGTTTTTT
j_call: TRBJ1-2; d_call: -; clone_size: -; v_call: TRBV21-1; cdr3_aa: CASSFLIAKRIYGYTF; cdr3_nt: TGTGCCAGCAGTTTCTTGATAGCGAAGAGGATCTATGGCTACACCTTC
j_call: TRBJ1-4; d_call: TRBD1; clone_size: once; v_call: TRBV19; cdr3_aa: CASSRDRGRRGEKLFF; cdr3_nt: TGTGCCAGTAGCCGGGACAGGGGGCGCCGGGGTGAAAAACTGTTTTTT
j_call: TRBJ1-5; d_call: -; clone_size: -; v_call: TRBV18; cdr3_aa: CASSPNQQFNQPQHF; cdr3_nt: TGTGCCAGCTCACCGAATCAACAGTTCAATCAGCCCCAGCATTTT
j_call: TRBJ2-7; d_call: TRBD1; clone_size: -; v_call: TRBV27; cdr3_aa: CASSPQGVRPTEQYF; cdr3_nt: TGTGCCAGCAGCCCACAGGGGGTACGTCCTACCGAGCAGTACTTC
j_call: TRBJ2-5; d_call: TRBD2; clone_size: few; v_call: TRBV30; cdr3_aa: CAWSPGTTLQETQYF; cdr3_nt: TGTGCCTGGAGCCCCGGGACTACCCTTCAAGAGACCCAGTACTTC
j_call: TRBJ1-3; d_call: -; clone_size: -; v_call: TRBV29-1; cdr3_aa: CSVGGVAGNTIYF; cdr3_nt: TGCAGCGTTGGCGGGGTCGCTGGAAACACCATATATTTT
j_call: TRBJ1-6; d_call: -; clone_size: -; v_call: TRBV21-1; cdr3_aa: CASTLPSTGRGLTSSYNSPLHF; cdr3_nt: TGTGCCAGCACCCTCCCCTCAACAGGCAGGGGGCTAACCTCCTCCTATAATTCACCCCTCCACTTT
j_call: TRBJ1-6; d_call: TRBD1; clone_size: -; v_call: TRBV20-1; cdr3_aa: CSASDRGGGSPLHF; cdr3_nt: TGCAGTGCTAGTGACAGGGGCGGAGGATCACCCCTCCACTTT
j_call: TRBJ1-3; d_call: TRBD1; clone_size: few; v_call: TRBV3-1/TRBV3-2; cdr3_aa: CASSRTGDSGNTIYF; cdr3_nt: TGTGCCAGCAGCCGGACAGGGGACTCTGGAAACACCATATATTTT
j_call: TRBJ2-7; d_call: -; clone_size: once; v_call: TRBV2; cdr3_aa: CASSGEQGGKQYF; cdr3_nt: TGTGCCAGCAGTGGGGAACAGGGTGGAAAGCAGTACTTC
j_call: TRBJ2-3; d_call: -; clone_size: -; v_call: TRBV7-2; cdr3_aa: CASSSTSTDTQYF; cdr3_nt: TGTGCCAGCAGCTCGACAAGCACAGATACGCAGTATTTT
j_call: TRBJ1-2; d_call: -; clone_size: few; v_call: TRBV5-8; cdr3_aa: CASSLSPLYGYTF; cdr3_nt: TGTGCCAGCAGCCTCTCCCCCCTCTATGGCTACACCTTC
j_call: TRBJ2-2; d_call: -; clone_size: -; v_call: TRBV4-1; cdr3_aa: CASSQPLRGTGELFF; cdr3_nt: TGCGCCAGCAGCCAGCCCCTAAGGGGCACCGGGGAGCTGTTTTTT
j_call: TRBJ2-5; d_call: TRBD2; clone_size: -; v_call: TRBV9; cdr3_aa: CASSVQAGRQETQYF; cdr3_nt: TGTGCCAGCAGCGTACAAGCGGGGCGGCAAGAGACCCAGTACTTC
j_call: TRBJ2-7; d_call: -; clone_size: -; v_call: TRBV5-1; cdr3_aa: CASRSRDTSYEQYF; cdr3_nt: TGCGCCAGCAGATCACGGGACACCTCCTACGAGCAGTACTTC
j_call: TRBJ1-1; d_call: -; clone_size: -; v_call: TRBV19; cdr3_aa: CASSMGGDTEAFF; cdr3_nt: TGTGCCAGTAGTATGGGAGGGGACACTGAAGCTTTCTTT
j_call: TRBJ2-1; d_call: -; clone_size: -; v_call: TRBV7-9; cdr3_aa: CASSSVLTQGEQFF; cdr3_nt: TGTGCCAGCAGCTCGGTACTGACCCAGGGAGAGCAGTTCTTC
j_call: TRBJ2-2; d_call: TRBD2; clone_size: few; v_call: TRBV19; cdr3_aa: CASSIGRVAGGRGTGELFF; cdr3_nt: TGTGCCAGTAGTATTGGAAGGGTAGCGGGGGGTCGAGGCACCGGGGAGCTGTTTTTT